This TCR beta chain is from a study of T cells in Graves' hyperthyroidism and ophthalmopathy (dated by TCRdb to 2018 to 2020). Describing the broader study: TCR V-J signatures able to tell the groups apart were searched for in a discovery cohort of approximately 95 patients, of whom fewer than 45 had Graves' ophthalmopathy and 57 had stable Graves' hyperthyroidism. An independent validation cohort of fewer than 20 hyperthyroidism patients and roughly 16 patients who later progressed to ophthalmopathy tested prospective prediction of ophthalmopathy. The 100 discovery patients were randomly split 7:3 into training and test sets. In several Graves' hyperthyroidism patients, the study also compared T-cell repertoires from thyroid tissue with T-cell repertoires from blood. After blood sampling, hyperthyroidism patients were treated with methimazole at a starting dose of 30 mg daily, and ophthalmopathy patients were treated with high-dose intravenous methylprednisolone. The paper describes TCR Vbeta CDR3 sequencing of fewer than 150 peripheral blood samples, made up of 40 to 45 ophthalmopathy patients, approximately 76 hyperthyroidism patients and 17 progressor patients. General study outcomes and caveats: No statistical method was used to set the sample size in advance, and investigators knew the group allocation. Most expanded thyroid clonotypes (frequency above 0.001) were also found in blood, which suggests that blood repertoires may mirror thyroid immune responses. In validation, the model predicted progression to ophthalmopathy a median of approximately 6.6 months before onset, with around 70% sensitivity and roughly 72% specificity. Ophthalmopathy was separated from stable hyperthyroidism by a 13 V-J signature model, with about 86% sensitivity and about 84% specificity obtained in cross-validation and 80%/75% obtained in testing.

Exclusion was applied to patients with uncontrolled infections, other autoimmune diseases, pregnancy or lactation. Diagnoses relied on clinical symptoms, serum thyroxine and TRAb, thyroid ultrasound and orbital computed tomography. Total RNA was extracted with Trizol reagent, and quality was checked on an Agilent 2100 Bioanalyzer. The CDR3 numbers 14 residues from cysteine through phenylalanine. Of all the DNA, just the CDR3 is kept, 42 bases in frame from base 1. V drops 6 bases and J drops 6 bases, leaving 15 bases in between. Looking up the germline V gene (reference sequence) yields CDR1 SEHNR and CDR2 FQNEAQ. Details on this clonotype: What this receptor recognizes is not known. Base qualities are not recorded, but no much larger clone differs from it by a single base.

Amplification of TCR beta CDR3 regions was carried out from RNA transcripts. A first-round RT-PCR of the TCR CDR3 used the HTBI primer set with the Qiagen OneStep RT-PCR kit. Libraries were constructed in a second round of multiplex PCR, after which size selection and purification were carried out. Paired-end sequencing of the libraries was performed with 100 bp reads on an Illumina HiSeq2000. Under the source paper's analysis protocol: SOAPnuke was used to process the raw data, removing reads that contained adapters or uncalled bases, had a mean Phred below 15, or lacked an exact match to the constant primer or identifier. High-quality paired reads were merged using COPE v1.2.5, and each unique nucleotide sequence was defined as a clonotype. MiTCR v1.1 was used to align clonotypes to the IMGT TRBV, TRBD and TRBJ reference segments. Analysis was restricted to V-J combinations with a frequency above 0.0001, which covered about 99% of repertoires. A TCS score was defined as the ratio of F50 (clonal expansion) to E x V (chaos), with BLOSUM62-based TCRdist applied between CDR3 peptides within each V-J. Welch's t-statistics and random forest reduced 500 to 650 V-J features to 10 to 15, which were used in a naive Bayes classifier (R e1071). The Morisita-Horn index was used to measure how similar the thyroid and blood repertoires were. TCRdb trimmed public reads at Q25 via fastp, called clones via MiXCR and kept in-frame beta chains. Every distinct CDR3 protein forms one entry, paired with its most common genes and DNA. TCRdb's processing, not the study's, gives the V and J calls here. The sample has about 640,000 distinct CDR3 sequences on record, about 45% of them singletons. 6.5% to 9% of the sample is held by the ten biggest clonotypes.

The V gene is TRBV7-9 and the J gene is TRBJ1-5; the D gene is unclear. The sample consisted of peripheral blood or thyroid tissue (not recorded which). This clonotype was obtained from an adult man with Graves' disease, either hyperthyroidism or ophthalmopathy (not recorded which). The nucleotides are TGTGCCAGCAGTGAATCCACCGCGACTCAGCCCCAGCATTTT. This gives the protein CASSESTATQPQHF.